The present TCR beta chain was sequenced within a study of beta chain features in type 1 diabetes. Study background: Sorted cells from all samples, numbering approximately 110,000,000, were examined. Regarding the study as a whole: TCRB CDR3s were moderately but significantly shorter in Type 1 diabetes patients in all four CD4+ subsets.

The table lists this clone with a few counts. Its target is unknown. One junction end does not reproduce the germline sequence, and a read error may be involved. The length of the CDR3 is 15 residues. Germline assignment: CDR1 MNHNS and CDR2 SASEGT. The sequenced template was cDNA made from the entire isolated RNA. Sequencing was performed with immunoSEQ multiplex PCR; in TCRdb, only in-frame clones are kept and a portion is missing. The repertoire holds 250,000 or so clones, with 25% to 30% as singletons. The TCR originated in a man aged 25-45 years in good health. The chain employs TRBV6-1 and TRBJ1-5, with 7 bases identical to TRBD1. The sequenced sample consisted of central memory CD4+ T cells from blood. The CDR3 spells CATSKSEGARTAQHF. The DNA for the CDR3 is TGTGCCACCAGTAAGAGCGAGGGGGCTAGGACAGCCCAGCATTTT.